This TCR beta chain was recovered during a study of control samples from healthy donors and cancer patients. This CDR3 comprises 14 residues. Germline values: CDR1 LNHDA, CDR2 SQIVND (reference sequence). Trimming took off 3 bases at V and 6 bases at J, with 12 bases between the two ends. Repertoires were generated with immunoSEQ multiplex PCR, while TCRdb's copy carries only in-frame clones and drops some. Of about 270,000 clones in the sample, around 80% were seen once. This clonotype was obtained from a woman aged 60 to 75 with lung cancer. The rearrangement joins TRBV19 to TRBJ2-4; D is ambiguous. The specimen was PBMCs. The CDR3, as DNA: TGTGCCAGTAGTATTTCAGAGGCGGTAAACATTCAGTACTTC. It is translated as CASSISEAVNIQYF.